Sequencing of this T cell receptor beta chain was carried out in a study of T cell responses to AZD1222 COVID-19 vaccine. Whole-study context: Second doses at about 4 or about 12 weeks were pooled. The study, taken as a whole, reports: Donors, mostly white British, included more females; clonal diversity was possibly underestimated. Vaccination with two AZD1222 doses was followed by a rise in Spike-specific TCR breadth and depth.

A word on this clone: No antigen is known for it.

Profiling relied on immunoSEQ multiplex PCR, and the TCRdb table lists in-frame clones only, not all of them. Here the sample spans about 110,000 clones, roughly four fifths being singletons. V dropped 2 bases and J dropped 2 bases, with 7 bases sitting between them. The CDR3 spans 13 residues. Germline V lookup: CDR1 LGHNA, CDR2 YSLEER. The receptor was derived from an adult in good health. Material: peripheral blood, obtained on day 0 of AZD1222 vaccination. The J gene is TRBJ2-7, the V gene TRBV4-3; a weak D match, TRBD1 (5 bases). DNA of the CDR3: TGCGCCAGCAGCCAACAAGGGGCCTACGAGCAGTACTTC. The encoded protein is CASSQQGAYEQYF.